The present TCR beta chain was sequenced within a study of CD8 T cells in ankylosing spondylitis. Broader study findings: Researchers report that disease-linked clones proved CD8+ and relatively rare in peripheral blood. Before this, some motif variants had been reported in reactive arthritis synovial fluid and blood. The study identified a TCR beta motif of under ten highly homologous variants that appeared characteristic of ankylosing spondylitis blood.

This clonotype occurred many times. What it binds is unknown. Trimming stripped 2 bases from V and 4 bases from J, with 15 bases between. This CDR3 is built from 15 residues. Germline V gene data show CDR1 as SGDLS and CDR2 as YYNGEE. Making use of molecular barcodes, quantitative 5'-RACE generated TCR beta libraries. Via MiXCR, TCRdb re-called the 5' RACE reads, giving one row per CDR3 protein. The data hold roughly 40,000 distinct CDR3 sequences, with roughly 2.5% observed a single time. This TCR derives from a male donor with ankylosing spondylitis or in good health (not recorded which). The material sequenced was blood, either unsorted or a sorted T cell fraction (not recorded which). The V and J genes are TRBV9 and TRBJ1-1; D is unclear. This chain's CDR3 is CASSVRSGMGTEAFF. CDR3 nucleotides: TGTGCCAGCAGCGTTCGATCGGGGATGGGCACTGAAGCTTTCTTT.